Sequencing of this TCR beta chain was carried out in a study of OX40 agonist ivuxolimab in advanced cancers. Autoimmune disease history or systemic immunosuppression barred patients. Sampling of blood occurred at baseline, cycle 4 day 1, and cycle 7 day 1. Study-level results: Some of the lowest clonal expansion was seen in partial responders at 0.1-3.0 mg/kg.

The repertoire was sequenced with immunoSEQ multiplex PCR; TCRdb's copy has only in-frame clones and lacks some. The data contain just under 85,000 clones, around 85% of them singletons. Trimming took 0 bases from V and 4 from J, leaving 7 bases between them. The CDR3 sequence is 14 residues long. The germline CDR1 and CDR2 sequences are SGHNT and YENEEA. To note about this clone: Its antigen is as yet unknown.

This specimen was CD4+ or CD8+ T cells sorted from blood, taken in a trial of the OX40 agonist ivuxolimab. The receptor's source is an adult with an advanced solid tumor such as melanoma, head and neck, liver or kidney cancer. V usage is TRBV11-3 and J usage is TRBJ2-1, with D possibly matching TRBD2 (6 bases). CDR3 loop: CASSLERGYNEQFF. CDR3 nucleotide sequence: TGTGCCAGCAGCTTAGAGCGGGGATACAATGAGCAGTTCTTC.